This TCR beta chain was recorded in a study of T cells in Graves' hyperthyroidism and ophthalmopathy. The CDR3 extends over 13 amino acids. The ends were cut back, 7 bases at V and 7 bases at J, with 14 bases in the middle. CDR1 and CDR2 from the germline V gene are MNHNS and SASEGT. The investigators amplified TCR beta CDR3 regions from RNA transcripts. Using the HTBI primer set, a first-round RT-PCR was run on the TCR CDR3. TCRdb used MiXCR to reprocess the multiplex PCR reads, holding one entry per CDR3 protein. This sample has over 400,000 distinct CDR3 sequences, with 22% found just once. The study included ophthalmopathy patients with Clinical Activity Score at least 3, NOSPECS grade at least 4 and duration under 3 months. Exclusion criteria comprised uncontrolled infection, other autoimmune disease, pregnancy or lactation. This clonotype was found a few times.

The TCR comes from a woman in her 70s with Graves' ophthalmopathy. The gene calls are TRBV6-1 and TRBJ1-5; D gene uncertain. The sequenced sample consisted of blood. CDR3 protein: CASKGPFGQPQHF. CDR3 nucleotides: TGTGCCAGCAAAGGGCCCTTCGGGCAGCCCCAGCATTTT.